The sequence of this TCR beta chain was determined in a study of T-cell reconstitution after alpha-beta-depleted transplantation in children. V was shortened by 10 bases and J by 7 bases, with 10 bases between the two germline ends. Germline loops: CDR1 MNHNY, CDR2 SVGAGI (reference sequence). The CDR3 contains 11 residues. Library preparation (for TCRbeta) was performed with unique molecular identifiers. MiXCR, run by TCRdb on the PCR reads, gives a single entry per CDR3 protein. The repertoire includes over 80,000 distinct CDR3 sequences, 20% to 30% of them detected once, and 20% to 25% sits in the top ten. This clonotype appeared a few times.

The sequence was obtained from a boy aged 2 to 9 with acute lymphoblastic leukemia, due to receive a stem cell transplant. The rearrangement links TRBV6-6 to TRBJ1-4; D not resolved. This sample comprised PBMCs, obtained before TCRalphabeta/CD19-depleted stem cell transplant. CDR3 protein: CATTIGEKLFF. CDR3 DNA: TGTGCCACTACAATAGGTGAAAAACTGTTTTTT.